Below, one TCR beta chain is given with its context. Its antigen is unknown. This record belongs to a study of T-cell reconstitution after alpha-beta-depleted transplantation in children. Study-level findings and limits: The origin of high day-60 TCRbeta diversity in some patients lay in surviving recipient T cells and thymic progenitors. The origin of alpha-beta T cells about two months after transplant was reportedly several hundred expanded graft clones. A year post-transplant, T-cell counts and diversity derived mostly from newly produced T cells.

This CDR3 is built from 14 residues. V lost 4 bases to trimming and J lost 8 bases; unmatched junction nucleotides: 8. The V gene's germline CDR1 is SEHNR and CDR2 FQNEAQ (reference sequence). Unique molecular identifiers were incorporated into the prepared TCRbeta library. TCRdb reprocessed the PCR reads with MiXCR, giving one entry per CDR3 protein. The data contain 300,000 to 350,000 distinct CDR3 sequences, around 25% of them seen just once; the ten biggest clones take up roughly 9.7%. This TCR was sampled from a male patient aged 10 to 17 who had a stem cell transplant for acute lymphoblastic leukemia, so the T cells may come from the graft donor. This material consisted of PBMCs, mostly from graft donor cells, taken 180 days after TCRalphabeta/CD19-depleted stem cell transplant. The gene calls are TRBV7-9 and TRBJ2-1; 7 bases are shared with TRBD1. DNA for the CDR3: TGTGCCAGCAGCTGGGGACAGATTAGCGATGAGCAGTTCTTC. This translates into CASSWGQISDEQFF.